This T cell receptor beta chain was observed in a study of response to subunit inactivated influenza vaccine. The CDR3 covers 15 residues. CDR1 LGHNA and CDR2 YSLEER come from the germline V gene. V lost 0 bases and J 7 bases, leaving 13 bases between the germline ends. The sample holds a few counts of this clonotype. MiXCR was run by TCRdb on the RT-PCR reads, yielding one entry per CDR3 protein. Of hundreds of thousands of distinct CDR3 sequences in the sample, about 11% were seen once. These data are also associated with another study on T cells expressing NK-cell markers. That study adds: A 5'RACE template switching approach incorporating UMIs was used to make TCR beta cDNA. Eight donors were sequenced, seven testing HCMV-seropositive and one testing seronegative. Sorting of alpha-beta TCR T cells alone was achieved in several experiments with an anti-gamma-delta TCR antibody. Each of about six donors carried dominant NKG2C+ clonotypes accounting for about 1.0-7.0% of CD8+ T cells. The CD3+CD56-NKG2C+ fraction of a handful of donors was also led by these clonotypes.

The chain recombines TRBV4-3 with TRBJ2-1; D gene ambiguous. This receptor was identified in a middle-aged man who received an inactivated influenza vaccine. The specimen was PBMCs from blood, collected on the day of vaccination. The CDR3 sequence: CASSQDHLSSNEQFF. CDR3 bases: TGCGCCAGCAGCCAAGATCACTTATCGTCGAATGAGCAGTTCTTC.